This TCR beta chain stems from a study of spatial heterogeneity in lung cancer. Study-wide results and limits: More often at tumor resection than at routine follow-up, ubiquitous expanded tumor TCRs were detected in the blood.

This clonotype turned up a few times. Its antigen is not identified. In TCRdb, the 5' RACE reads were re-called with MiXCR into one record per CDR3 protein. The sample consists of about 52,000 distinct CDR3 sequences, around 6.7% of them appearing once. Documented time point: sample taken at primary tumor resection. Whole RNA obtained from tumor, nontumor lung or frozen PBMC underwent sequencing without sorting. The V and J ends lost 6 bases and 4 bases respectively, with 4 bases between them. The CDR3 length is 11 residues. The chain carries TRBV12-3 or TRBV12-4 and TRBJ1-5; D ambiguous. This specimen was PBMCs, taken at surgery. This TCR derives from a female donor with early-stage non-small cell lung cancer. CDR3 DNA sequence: TGTGCCAGCAGCCAGAATCAGCCCCAGCATTTT. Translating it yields CASSQNQPQHF.